Sequencing of this T cell receptor (beta chain) was carried out in a study of CXCR3-negative and CXCR3-positive naive CD8 T cells. Study-wide results and caveats: Similarly elevated diversity marked both naive subsets, with memory CD8+ cells showing far lower diversity. Naive cells with CXCR3 showed TRB CDR3s that were more hydrophobic than those in CXCR3-negative naive cells. Naive CXCR3-positive and CXCR3-negative cells shared similar TRBV-TRBJ usage, unlike memory cells.

Carrying UMI labels, the TRB cDNA libraries were prepared through 5' RACE. With the 5' RACE reads reprocessed, TCRdb shows one record per CDR3 protein and no DNA. In total, the table holds 100,000 to 150,000 distinct CDR3 sequences. As concerns this clonotype: Its antigen is unidentified.

CDR3 length: 12 residues. Germline CDR1 reads SQVTM; CDR2 reads ANQGSEA. The sequenced material came from naive CXCR3- CD8+ T cells from blood. This sample's subset: CD45RO-CCR7+CD27+CD95- naive CD8+ T cells lacking CXCR3 (TNR3-). This chain joins TRBV29-1 and TRBJ1-2; the TRBD1 assignment by TCRdb is unverifiable without DNA. The source is a human donor in good health. Some clones in this sample may be carry-over from other donors' samples. This chain's CDR3 is CSVGPRLNGYTF.